This TCR beta chain emerged from a study of glioma-infiltrating T cells after dendritic cell vaccination. This CDR3 is built from 14 residues. With 1 base removed from V and 2 bases from J, the gap between germline ends came to 6 bases. Germline CDR1 reads SGHDT; CDR2 reads YYEEEE. Sequencing used immunoSEQ multiplex PCR; TCRdb keeps in-frame clones, though not all of them. Among 95,000 to 110,000 clones, 80% to 90% were seen once, and the ten largest hold about 12%. The receptor was derived from a human donor with glioblastoma. The V gene is TRBV5-6, the J gene TRBJ1-4; TRBD1 might be the D (6 bases). Sequences were derived from blood, sampled before dendritic cell vaccination. CDR3: CASSLTGTNEKLFF. Written as DNA, the CDR3 is TGTGCCAGCAGCTTGACAGGGACTAATGAAAAACTGTTTTTT.